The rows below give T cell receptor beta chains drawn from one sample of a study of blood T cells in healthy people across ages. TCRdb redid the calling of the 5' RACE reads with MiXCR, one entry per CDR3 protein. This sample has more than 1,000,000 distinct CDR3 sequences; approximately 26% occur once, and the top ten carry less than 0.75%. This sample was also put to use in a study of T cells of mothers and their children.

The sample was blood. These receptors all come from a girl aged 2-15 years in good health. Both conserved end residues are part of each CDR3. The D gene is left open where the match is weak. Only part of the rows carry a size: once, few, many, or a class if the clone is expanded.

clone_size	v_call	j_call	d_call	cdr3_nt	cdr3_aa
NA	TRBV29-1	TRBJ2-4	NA	TGCGGCGTGAGGGAGATAGGACAGAACGTAAACATTCAGTACTTC	CGVREIGQNVNIQYF
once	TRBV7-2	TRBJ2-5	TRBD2	TGTGCCAGCAGTACACCGGGACTATGGGAGACCCAGTACTTC	CASSTPGLWETQYF
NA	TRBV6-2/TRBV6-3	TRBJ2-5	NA	TGTGCCAGCAACTGGAAGAGTGAGGGCCAAGACAAAGAGACCCAGTACTTC	CASNWKSEGQDKETQYF
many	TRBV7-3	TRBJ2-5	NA	TGTGCCAGCAGCTTACGTCGTGGGGAGACCCAGTACTTC	CASSLRRGETQYF
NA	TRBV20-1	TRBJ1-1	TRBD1	TGCAGCGCTAATCGACAGGGGTCACTGAACACTGAAGCTTTCTTT	CSANRQGSLNTEAFF
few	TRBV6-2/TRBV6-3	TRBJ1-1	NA	TGTGCCACCTTTGGGTTTGAAGCTTTCTTT	CATFGFEAFF
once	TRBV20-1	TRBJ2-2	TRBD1	TGCAGTGCTAGGTCACAGGGGAGTATCGGGGAGCTGTTTTTT	CSARSQGSIGELFF
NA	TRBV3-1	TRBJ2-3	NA	TGTGCCAGCAGCCAGTGGGGTGGGCAGCCTTCTAGCACAGGTACGCAGTATTTT	CASSQWGGQPSSTGTQYF
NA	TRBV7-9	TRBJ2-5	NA	TGTGCCAGCAACCCCCCGGTTGGGGTCGGGGAGACCCAGTACTTC	CASNPPVGVGETQYF
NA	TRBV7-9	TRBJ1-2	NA	TGTGCCAGCAGCTTAGGGGGACAAGTGGGCTACACCTTC	CASSLGGQVGYTF
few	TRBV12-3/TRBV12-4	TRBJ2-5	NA	TGTGCCAGCAGTTTATCCCCGGACGGGTACCAAGAGACCCAGTACTTC	CASSLSPDGYQETQYF
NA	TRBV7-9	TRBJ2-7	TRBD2	TGTGCCAGCACTAACGAGCGGGGGGCCTACGAGCAGTACTTC	CASTNERGAYEQYF
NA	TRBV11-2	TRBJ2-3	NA	TGTGCCAGCAGCTTGGGGGGACAGTCCACAGATACGCAGTATTTT	CASSLGGQSTDTQYF
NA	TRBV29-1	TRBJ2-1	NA	TGCAGCGCAAACCGGGACTCATACAATGAGCAGTTCTTC	CSANRDSYNEQFF
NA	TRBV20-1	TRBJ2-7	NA	TGCAGTGCTAGAAGCACAGCGGACTACGAGCAGTACTTC	CSARSTADYEQYF
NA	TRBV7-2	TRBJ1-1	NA	TGTGCCAGCAGCGACCACCTCCTAGAAGCTTTCTTT	CASSDHLLEAFF